This T cell receptor beta chain was obtained from a study of blood T cell repertoires in COVID-19. About the study: Donors in the United States, Italy and Spain gave samples during acute or convalescent COVID-19.

Authors' processing steps: Reference gene primer amplification gave nucleated cell count estimates. Libraries were prepared by immunoSEQ multiplex PCR; TCRdb keeps only in-frame clonotypes and omits some of them. D and trimming were read from the DNA, whereas the V and J calls and clone size are those reported in that table. The table has 95,000 to 150,000 clones, 70% to 90% seen once. This CDR3 comprises 12 residues. Germline loops: CDR1 MNHEY, CDR2 SVGAGI. V lost 2 bases and J lost 9, with 9 bases in between. The specimen was peripheral blood. This receptor was taken from a man in his forties with acute or convalescent COVID-19. The J gene is TRBJ2-3, the V gene TRBV6-5; the D gene is possibly TRBD2 (7 bases). CDR3 DNA: TGTGCCAGCAGTTACAGGGGGGGCACGCAGTATTTT. Translated, it gives CASSYRGGTQYF.